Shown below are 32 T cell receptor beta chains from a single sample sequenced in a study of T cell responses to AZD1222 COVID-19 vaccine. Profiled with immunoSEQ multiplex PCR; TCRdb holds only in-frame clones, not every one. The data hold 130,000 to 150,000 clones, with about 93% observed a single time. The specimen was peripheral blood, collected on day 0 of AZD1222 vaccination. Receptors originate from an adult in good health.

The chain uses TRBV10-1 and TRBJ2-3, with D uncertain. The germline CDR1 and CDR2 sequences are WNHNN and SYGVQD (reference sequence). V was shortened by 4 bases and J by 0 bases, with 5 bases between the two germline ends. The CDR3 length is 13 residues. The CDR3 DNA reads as TGCGCCAGCAGTGCATTGAGCACAGATACGCAGTATTTT. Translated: CASSALSTDTQYF.

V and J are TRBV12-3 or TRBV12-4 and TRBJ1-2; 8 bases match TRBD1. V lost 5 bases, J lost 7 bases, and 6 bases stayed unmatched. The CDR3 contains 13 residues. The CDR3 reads CASSRTGLGGYTF. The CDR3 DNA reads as TGTGCCAGCAGTCGGACAGGGTTAGGTGGCTACACCTTC.

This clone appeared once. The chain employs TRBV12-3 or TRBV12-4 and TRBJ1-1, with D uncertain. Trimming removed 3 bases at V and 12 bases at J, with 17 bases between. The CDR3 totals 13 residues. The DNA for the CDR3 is TGTGCCAGCAGTTTTGTCGACGGGGTTGGGTCTTTCTTT. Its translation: CASSFVDGVGSFF.

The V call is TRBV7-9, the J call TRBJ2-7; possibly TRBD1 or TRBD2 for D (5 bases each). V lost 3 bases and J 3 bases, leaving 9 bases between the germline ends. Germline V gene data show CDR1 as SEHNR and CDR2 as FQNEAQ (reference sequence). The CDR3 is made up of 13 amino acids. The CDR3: CASSLGPVYEQYF. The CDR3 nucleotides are TGTGCCAGCAGCTTGGGACCGGTCTACGAGCAGTACTTC.

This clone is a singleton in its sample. CDR3 protein: CASSAGTGMNTEAFF. In DNA, the CDR3 is TGTGCCAGCAGCGCCGGGACAGGAATGAACACTGAAGCTTTCTTT. V gene TRBV7-2 combines with J gene TRBJ1-1; TRBD1 aligns across 8 bases. V shed 5 bases and J 0 bases; nucleotides not matched to a gene: 5. The germline V gene encodes CDR1 SGHTA and CDR2 FQGNSA. This CDR3 is built from 15 residues. Combining the CDR3 with reference TRBV7-2 and TRBJ1-1 gives the whole variable domain GAGVSQSPSNKVTEKGKDVELRCDPISGHTALYWYRQSLGQGLEFLIYFQGNSAPDKSGLPSDRFSAERTGGSVSTLTIQRTQQEDSAVYLCASSAGTGMNTEAFFGQGTRLTVV.

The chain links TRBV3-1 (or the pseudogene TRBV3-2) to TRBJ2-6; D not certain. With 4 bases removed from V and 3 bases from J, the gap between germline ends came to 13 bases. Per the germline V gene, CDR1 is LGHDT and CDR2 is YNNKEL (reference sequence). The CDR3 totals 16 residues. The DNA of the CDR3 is TGTGCCAGCAGCCTCAACTCTGGGTTTGGGGCCAACGTCCTGACTTTC. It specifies CASSLNSGFGANVLTF.

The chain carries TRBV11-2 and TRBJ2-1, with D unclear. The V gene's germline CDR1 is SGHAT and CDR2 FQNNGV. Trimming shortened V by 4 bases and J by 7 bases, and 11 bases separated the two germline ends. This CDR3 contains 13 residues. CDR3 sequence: CASSSHTHNEQFF. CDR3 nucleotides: TGTGCCAGCAGCTCCCACACCCATAATGAGCAGTTCTTC. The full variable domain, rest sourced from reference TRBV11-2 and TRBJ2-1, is EAGVAQSPRYKIIEKRQSVAFWCNPISGHATLYWYQQILGQGPKLLIQFQNNGVVDDSQLPKDRFSAERLKGVDSTLKIQPAKLEDSAVYLCASSSHTHNEQFFGPGTRLTVL.

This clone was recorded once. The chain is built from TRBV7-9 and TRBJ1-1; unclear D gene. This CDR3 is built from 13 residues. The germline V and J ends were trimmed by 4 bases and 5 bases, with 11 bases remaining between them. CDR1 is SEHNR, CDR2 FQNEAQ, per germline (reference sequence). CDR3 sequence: CASSSQVGTEAFF. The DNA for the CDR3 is TGTGCCAGCAGCTCCCAGGTAGGGACTGAAGCTTTCTTT.

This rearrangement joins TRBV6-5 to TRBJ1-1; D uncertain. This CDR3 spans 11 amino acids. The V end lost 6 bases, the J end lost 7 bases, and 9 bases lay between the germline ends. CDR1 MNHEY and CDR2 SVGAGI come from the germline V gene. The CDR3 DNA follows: TGTGCCAGCAGCAACAGAGATGAAGCTTTCTTT. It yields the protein CASSNRDEAFF.

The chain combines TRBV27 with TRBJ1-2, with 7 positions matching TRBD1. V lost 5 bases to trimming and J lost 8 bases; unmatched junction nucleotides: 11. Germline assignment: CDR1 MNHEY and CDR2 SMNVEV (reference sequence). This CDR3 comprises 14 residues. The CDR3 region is CASSADPGQEGYTF. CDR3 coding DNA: TGTGCCAGCAGTGCGGACCCCGGACAGGAGGGCTACACCTTC.

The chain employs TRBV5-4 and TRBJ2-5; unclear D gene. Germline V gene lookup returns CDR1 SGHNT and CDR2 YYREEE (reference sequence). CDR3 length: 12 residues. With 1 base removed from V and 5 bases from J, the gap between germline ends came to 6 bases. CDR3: CASSLPRETQYF. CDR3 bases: TGTGCCAGCAGCTTGCCCAGGGAGACCCAGTACTTC.

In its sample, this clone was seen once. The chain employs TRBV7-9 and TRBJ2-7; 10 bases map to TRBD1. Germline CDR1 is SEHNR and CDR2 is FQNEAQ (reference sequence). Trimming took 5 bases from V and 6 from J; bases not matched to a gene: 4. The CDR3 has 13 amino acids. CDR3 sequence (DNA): TGTGCCAGCAGCCTACGACAGGGGGCCGAGCAGTACTTC. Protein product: CASSLRQGAEQYF.

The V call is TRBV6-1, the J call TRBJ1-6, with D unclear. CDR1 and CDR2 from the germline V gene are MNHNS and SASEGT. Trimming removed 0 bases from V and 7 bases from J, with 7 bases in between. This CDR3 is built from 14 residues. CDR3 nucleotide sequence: TGTGCCAGCAGTGAAGCCCCAAAGAATTCACCCCTCCACTTT. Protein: CASSEAPKNSPLHF.

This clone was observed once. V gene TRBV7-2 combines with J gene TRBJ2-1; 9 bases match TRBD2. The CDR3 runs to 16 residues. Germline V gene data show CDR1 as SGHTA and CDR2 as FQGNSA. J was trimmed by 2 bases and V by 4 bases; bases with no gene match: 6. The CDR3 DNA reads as TGTGCCAGCAGCTCTTCTAGCGGGGCTACCTACAATGAGCAGTTCTTC. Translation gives CASSSSSGATYNEQFF.

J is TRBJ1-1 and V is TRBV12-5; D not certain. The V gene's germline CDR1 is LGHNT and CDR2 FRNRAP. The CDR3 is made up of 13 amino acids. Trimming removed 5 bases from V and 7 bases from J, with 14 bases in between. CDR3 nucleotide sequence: TGTGCTAGTGGTCCCCCCGGCGGGATTGAAGCTTTCTTT. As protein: CASGPPGGIEAFF.

The CDR3 sequence: CARGGPMNTEAFF. The CDR3 DNA follows: TGTGCAAGGGGGGGACCGATGAACACTGAAGCTTTCTTT. V usage is TRBV12-2 and J usage is TRBJ1-1. TRBV12-2 constitutes a pseudogene. This CDR3 comprises 13 residues.

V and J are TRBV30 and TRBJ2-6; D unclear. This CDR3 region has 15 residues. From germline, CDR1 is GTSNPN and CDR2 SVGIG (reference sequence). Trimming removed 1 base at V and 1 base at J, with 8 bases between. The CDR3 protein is CAWSEGSSGANVLTF. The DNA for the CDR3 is TGTGCCTGGAGTGAAGGATCTTCTGGGGCCAACGTCCTGACTTTC.

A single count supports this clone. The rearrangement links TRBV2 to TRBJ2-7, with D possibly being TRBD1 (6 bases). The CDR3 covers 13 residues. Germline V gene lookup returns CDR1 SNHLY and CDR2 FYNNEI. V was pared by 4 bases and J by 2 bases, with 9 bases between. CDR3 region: CASSVTGPYEQYF. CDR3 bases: TGTGCCAGCAGTGTGACAGGCCCCTACGAGCAGTACTTC.

CDR3 nucleotides: TGTGCCAGCAGTCGACAGGGTACGGATCAGCCCCAGCATTTT. It is translated as CASSRQGTDQPQHF. V gene TRBV6-5 combines with J gene TRBJ1-5; TRBD1 matches 7 bases. There are 14 residues in the CDR3. From germline, CDR1 is MNHEY and CDR2 SVGAGI. V lost 5 bases and J lost 5; bases outside the gene matches: 6.

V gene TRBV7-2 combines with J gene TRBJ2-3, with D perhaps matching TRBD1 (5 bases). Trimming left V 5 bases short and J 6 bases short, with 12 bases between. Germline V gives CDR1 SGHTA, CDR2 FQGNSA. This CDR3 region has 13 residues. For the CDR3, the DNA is TGTGCCAGCAGCCCCGGAAAGGGGGATACGCAGTATTTT. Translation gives CASSPGKGDTQYF. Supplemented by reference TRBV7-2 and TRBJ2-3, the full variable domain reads GAGVSQSPSNKVTEKGKDVELRCDPISGHTALYWYRQSLGQGLEFLIYFQGNSAPDKSGLPSDRFSAERTGGSVSTLTIQRTQQEDSAVYLCASSPGKGDTQYFGPGTRLTVL.

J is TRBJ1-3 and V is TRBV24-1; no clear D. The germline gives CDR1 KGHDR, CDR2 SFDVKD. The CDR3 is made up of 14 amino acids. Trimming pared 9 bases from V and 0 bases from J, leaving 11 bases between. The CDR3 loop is CATPGLHSGNTIYF. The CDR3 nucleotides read TGTGCCACCCCGGGATTGCACTCTGGAAACACCATATATTTT.

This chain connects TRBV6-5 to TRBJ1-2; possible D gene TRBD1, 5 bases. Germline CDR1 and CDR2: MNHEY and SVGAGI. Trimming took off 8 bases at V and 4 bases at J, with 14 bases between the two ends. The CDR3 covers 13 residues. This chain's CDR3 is CASLRAPGYGYTF. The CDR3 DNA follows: TGTGCCAGCCTCAGGGCGCCGGGCTATGGCTACACCTTC.

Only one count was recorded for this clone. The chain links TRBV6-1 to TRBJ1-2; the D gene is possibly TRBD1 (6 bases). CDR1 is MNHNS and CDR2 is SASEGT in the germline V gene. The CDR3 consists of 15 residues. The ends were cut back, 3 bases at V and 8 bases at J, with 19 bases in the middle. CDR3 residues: CASSEGEQGPRGYTF. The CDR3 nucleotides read TGTGCCAGCAGTGAGGGGGAACAGGGACCGCGAGGCTACACCTTC.

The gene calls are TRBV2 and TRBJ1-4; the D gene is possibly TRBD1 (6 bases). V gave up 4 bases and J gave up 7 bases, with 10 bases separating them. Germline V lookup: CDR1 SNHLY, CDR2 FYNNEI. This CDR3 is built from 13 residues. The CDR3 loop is CASSGGQSEKLFF. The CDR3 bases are TGTGCCAGCAGTGGGGGGCAGAGTGAAAAACTGTTTTTT.

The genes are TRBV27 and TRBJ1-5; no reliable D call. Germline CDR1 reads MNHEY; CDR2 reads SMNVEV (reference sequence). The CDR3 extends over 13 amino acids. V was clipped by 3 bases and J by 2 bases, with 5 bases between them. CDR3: CASSLAGNQPQHF. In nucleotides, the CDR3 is TGTGCCAGCAGTTTGGCGGGCAATCAGCCCCAGCATTTT.

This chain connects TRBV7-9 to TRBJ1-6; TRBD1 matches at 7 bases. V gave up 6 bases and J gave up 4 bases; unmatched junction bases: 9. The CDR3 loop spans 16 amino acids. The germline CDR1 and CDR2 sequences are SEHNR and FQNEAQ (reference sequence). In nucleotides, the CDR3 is TGTGCCAGCAGTCAGGGGGAGGGGGTGTATAATTCACCCCTCCACTTT. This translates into CASSQGEGVYNSPLHF. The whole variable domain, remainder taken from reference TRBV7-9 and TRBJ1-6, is DTGVSQNPRHKITKRGQNVTFRCDPISEHNRLYWYRQTLGQGPEFLTYFQNEAQLEKSRLLSDRFSAERPKGSFSTLEIQRTEQGDSAMYLCASSQGEGVYNSPLHFGNGTRLTVT.

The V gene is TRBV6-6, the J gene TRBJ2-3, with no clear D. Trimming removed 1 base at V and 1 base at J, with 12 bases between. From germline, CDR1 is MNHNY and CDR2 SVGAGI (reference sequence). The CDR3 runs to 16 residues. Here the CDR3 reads CASSYWASGGTDTQYF. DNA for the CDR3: TGTGCCAGCAGTTACTGGGCCTCTGGGGGCACAGATACGCAGTATTTT.

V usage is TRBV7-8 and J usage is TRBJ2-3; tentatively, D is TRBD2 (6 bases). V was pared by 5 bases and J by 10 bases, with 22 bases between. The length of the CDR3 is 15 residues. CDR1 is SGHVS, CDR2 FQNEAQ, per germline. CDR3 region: CASSPGGTPTKAQYF. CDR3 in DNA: TGTGCCAGCAGCCCAGGAGGGACTCCAACAAAGGCGCAGTATTTT.

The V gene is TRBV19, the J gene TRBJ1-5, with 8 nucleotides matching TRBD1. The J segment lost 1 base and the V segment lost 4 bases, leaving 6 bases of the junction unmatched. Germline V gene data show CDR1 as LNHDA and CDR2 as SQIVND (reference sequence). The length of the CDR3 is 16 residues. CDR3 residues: CASSNTGGLSNQPQHF. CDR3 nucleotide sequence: TGTGCCAGTAGTAATACAGGGGGGTTGAGCAATCAGCCCCAGCATTTT.

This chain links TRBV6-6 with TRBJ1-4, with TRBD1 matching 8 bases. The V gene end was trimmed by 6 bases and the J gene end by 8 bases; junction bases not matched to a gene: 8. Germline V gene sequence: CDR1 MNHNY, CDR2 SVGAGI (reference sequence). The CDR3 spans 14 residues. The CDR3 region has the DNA TGTGCCAGCAGGCCAGGGGGCTGGGGAGAAAAACTGTTTTTT. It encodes CASRPGGWGEKLFF.

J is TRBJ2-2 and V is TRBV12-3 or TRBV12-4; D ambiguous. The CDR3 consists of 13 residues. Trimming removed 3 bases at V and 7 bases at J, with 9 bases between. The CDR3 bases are TGTGCCAGCAGTTTGGCCCTTTTCGGGGAGCTGTTTTTT. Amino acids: CASSLALFGELFF.

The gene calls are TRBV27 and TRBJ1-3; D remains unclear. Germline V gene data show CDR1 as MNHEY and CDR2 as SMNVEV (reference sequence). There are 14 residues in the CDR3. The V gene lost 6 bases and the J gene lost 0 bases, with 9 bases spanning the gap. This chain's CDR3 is CASSPIYSGNTIYF. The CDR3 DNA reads TGTGCCAGCAGCCCAATCTACTCTGGAAACACCATATATTTT.